This T cell receptor (beta chain) was identified in a study of T cell repertoires in cytomegalovirus infection. Study overall: Carrying CMV and the relevant HLA type showed in public TCR beta signatures.

Study results and caveats: Carriers of CMV plus the relevant HLA were identified by cumulative public TCR beta family frequency. Ex vivo, HLA-C-restricted CMV-specific TCR beta clonotypes prevailed over the rest of the response.

The V gene's germline CDR1 is MDHEN and CDR2 SYDVKM. The ends were cut back, 6 bases at V and 5 bases at J, with 13 bases in the middle. The CDR3 is 14 amino acids. This clonotype was seen more than once but under ten times. As yet, its antigen is unknown. Each CDR3 protein is one row after TCRdb ran MiXCR on the reads. The sample has around 630,000 distinct CDR3 sequences; roughly 24% are singletons. Sample: CD8+ T cells from PBMCs. The V call is TRBV28, the J call TRBJ1-4, with D possibly matching TRBD1 (5 bases). This clonotype originated in a human donor in good health (CMV status not recorded). Some clones in this sample may be carry-over from other donors' samples. The CDR3 region is CASSPDSGNEKLFF. The CDR3 DNA sequence: TGTGCCAGCAGCCCCGACAGCGGGAATGAAAAACTGTTTTTT.